This paragraph reports one T cell receptor beta chain. Its antigen is not identified. At one of its ends the junction is not consistent with the germline gene, which may arise from a read error. The template was RNA from unsorted bulk tissue. Newly diagnosed lung cancer patients had thoracic surgery in China, August–November 2014, without prior chemotherapy. This specimen belongs to a study of tumor and adjacent non-tumor tissue in lung cancer. Overall study findings and caveats: Patients with more diverse tumor TCRs had worse survival.

Three rounds of nested PCR, following a modified ARM-PCR protocol, produced the TCRbeta library. TCRdb reprocessed the multiplex PCR reads with MiXCR, giving one entry per CDR3 protein. The sample contains about 78,000 distinct CDR3 sequences, 80% of which appear only once. This CDR3 is built from 19 residues. The chain recombines TRBV12-3 or TRBV12-4 with TRBJ1-1; TRBD1 matches at 8 bases. Sequencing input: lung tumor tissue. This receptor was identified in a woman aged 50 to 65 with non-small cell lung cancer. The CDR3 region has the DNA TGTGCGAGCAGTCTATTTAAAGTATTCGAGACAGGGGAGAACACTGAAGCTTTCTTT. Protein: CASSLFKVFETGENTEAFF.